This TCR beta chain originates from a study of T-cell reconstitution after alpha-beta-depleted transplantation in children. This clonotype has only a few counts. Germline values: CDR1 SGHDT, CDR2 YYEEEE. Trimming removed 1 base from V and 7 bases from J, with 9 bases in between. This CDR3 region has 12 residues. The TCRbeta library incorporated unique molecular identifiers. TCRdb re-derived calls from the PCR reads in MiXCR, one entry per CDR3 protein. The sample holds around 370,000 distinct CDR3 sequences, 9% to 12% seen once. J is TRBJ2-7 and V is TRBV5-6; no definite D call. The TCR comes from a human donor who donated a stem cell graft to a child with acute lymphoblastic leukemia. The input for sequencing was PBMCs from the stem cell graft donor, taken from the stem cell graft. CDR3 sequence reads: CASSLRAEEQYF. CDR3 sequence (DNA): TGTGCCAGCAGCTTGAGGGCTGAAGAGCAGTACTTC. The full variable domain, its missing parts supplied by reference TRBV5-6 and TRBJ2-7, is DAGVTQSPTHLIKTRGQQVTLRCSPKSGHDTVSWYQQALGQGPQFIFQYYEEEERQRGNFPDRFSGHQFPNYSSELNVNALLLGDSALYLCASSLRAEEQYFGPGTRLTVT.